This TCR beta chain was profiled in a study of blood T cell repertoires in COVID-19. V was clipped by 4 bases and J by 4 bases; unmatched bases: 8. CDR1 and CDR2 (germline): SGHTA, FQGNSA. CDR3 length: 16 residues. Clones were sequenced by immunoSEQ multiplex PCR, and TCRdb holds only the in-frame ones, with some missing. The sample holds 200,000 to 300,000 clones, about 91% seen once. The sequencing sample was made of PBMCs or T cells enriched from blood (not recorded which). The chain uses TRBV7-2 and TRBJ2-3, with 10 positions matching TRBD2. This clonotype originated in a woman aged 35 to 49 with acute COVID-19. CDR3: CASSSGLAVLADTQYF. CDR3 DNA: TGTGCCAGCAGCTCCGGACTAGCGGTACTAGCAGATACGCAGTATTTT.